One sample yielded the 13 T cell receptor beta chains listed below, sequenced in a study of blood T cells in healthy people across ages. The second PCR ran roughly 7 to 12 cycles with a sample-barcoded 5' primer and J-beta primers. TCRdb analysed the 5' RACE reads with MiXCR anew, one entry per CDR3 protein. The sample yields around 650,000 distinct CDR3 sequences, around 43% seen once. The sequenced sample was blood. Receptors were obtained from a man of 80 years or more in good health.

CDR3 in amino acids: CSARDRGTGAYGYTF. In DNA, the CDR3 is TGCAGTGCTAGAGATCGTGGGACAGGGGCTTATGGCTACACCTTC. The chain combines TRBV20-1 with TRBJ1-2; TRBD1 aligns across 10 bases. Germline loops: CDR1 DFQATT, CDR2 SNEGSKA (reference sequence). The CDR3 loop spans 15 amino acids. The V and J ends lost 0 bases and 5 bases, in that order; junction bases with no gene match: 6.

This clonotype was seen a handful of times. CDR3: CASSPLAGGATDTQYF. The CDR3 DNA is TGTGCCAGCAGCCCGCTAGCGGGGGGCGCCACAGATACGCAGTATTTT. This chain connects TRBV14 to TRBJ2-3; 11 bases line up with TRBD2. V shed 4 bases and J 2 bases; nucleotides not matched to a gene: 5. Germline CDR1 is SGHDN and CDR2 is FVKESK. The CDR3 covers 16 residues.

The chain employs TRBV29-1 and TRBJ2-5; a weak D match, TRBD2 (6 bases). CDR1 is SQVTM and CDR2 is ANQGSEA in the germline V gene. V was trimmed by 4 bases and J by 4 bases, leaving 19 bases between them. The CDR3 has 15 residues. The chain's CDR3 is CSVGGGARVGETQYF. CDR3 coding DNA: TGCAGCGTTGGTGGAGGGGCGAGGGTTGGAGAGACCCAGTACTTC.

The chain combines TRBV6-2 or TRBV6-3 with TRBJ2-5, with 11 bases that match TRBD1. The CDR3 is 14 amino acids. The junction had 9 bases not matched to a gene; V was cut back by 10 bases and J by 5 bases. The germline V gene encodes CDR1 MNHEY and CDR2 SVGEGT. CDR3 DNA: TGTGCCACCCGCCGGACAGGGGGCATGGAGACCCAGTACTTC. It is translated as CATRRTGGMETQYF.

V is TRBV28 and J is TRBJ2-7, with TRBD1 matching over 7 bases. The CDR3 runs to 15 residues. J lost 0 bases, V lost 3 bases, and 5 bases had no gene match. The V gene's germline CDR1 is MDHEN and CDR2 SYDVKM. The CDR3 region is CASSFTGANSYEQYF. CDR3 coding DNA: TGTGCCAGCAGTTTCACAGGGGCGAACTCCTACGAGCAGTACTTC. The whole variable domain, remainder taken from reference TRBV28 and TRBJ2-7, is DVKVTQSSRYLVKRTGEKVFLECVQDMDHENMFWYRQDPGLGLRLIYFSYDVKMKEKGDIPEGYSVSREKKERFSLILESASTNQTSMYLCASSFTGANSYEQYFGPGTRLTVT.

This clonotype was counted ten times or more. The rearrangement links TRBV11-1 to TRBJ2-1; D is ambiguous. This CDR3 region has 12 residues. Trimming shortened V by 5 bases and J by 6 bases, and 8 bases separated the two germline ends. Looked up from germline, CDR1 is SGHAT and CDR2 is FQDESV (reference sequence). The CDR3 protein is CASSAGFNEQFF. As DNA, the CDR3 is TGTGCCAGCAGCGCCGGCTTCAATGAGCAGTTCTTC.

There are a few counts of this clonotype. The chain uses TRBV7-2 and TRBJ2-1; D not certain. The CDR3 length is 13 residues. Trimming took off 5 bases at V and 6 bases at J, with 11 bases between the two ends. Germline lookup yields CDR1 SGHTA and CDR2 FQGNSA. CDR3 in amino acids: CASSPTMINEQFF. CDR3 in DNA: TGTGCCAGCAGCCCTACTATGATCAATGAGCAGTTCTTC.

The sample holds one count of this clonotype. This chain connects TRBV10-3 to TRBJ2-1; 10 positions agree with TRBD2. CDR3 length equals 14 residues. With V trimmed by 6 bases and J by 15 bases, 14 bases remained unmatched. Looked up from germline, CDR1 is ENHRY and CDR2 is SYGVKD. For the CDR3, the DNA is TGTGCCATCAGCGGAGCTAGCGGGAGTCCATGGGCGTTCTTC. Protein: CAISGASGSPWAFF.

This clonotype occurred a few times. The CDR3 nucleotides read TGTGCCAGCAGCACCCGACAGGGCTCCTACGAGCAGTACTTC. Amino acids: CASSTRQGSYEQYF. J is TRBJ2-7 and V is TRBV27; 7 nucleotides align to TRBD1. The CDR3 consists of 14 residues. Trimming cost V 6 bases and J 0 bases; bases outside gene matches: 5. Germline V gene lookup returns CDR1 MNHEY and CDR2 SMNVEV (reference sequence).

In this sample, this clonotype turned up a few times. V is TRBV20-1 and J is TRBJ2-7; TRBD1 or TRBD2 may be the D gene (5 bases each). Germline values: CDR1 DFQATT, CDR2 SNEGSKA (reference sequence). Trimming removed 0 bases at V and 1 base at J, with 13 bases between. The CDR3 spans 15 residues. This chain's CDR3 is CSAREGRDQSYEQYF. CDR3 DNA sequence: TGCAGTGCTAGAGAGGGCCGGGACCAATCCTACGAGCAGTACTTC.

This clonotype was seen only once. The V gene is TRBV28, the J gene TRBJ1-2, with 7 bases lining up with TRBD1. V shed 5 bases and J 4 bases; nucleotides not matched to a gene: 10. From germline, CDR1 is MDHEN and CDR2 SYDVKM. The CDR3 contains 15 residues. Here the CDR3 DNA reads TGTGCCAGCAGTCACACTGACAGGGCCCTCTATGGCTACACCTTC. Translation gives CASSHTDRALYGYTF.

This clonotype was recorded once. This may arise from a read error, as a much more abundant clone is one base away. J is TRBJ2-1 and V is TRBV27, with TRBD2 matching 9 bases. Germline V gene lookup returns CDR1 MNHEY and CDR2 SMNVEV (reference sequence). V lost 5 bases, J lost 5 bases, and 4 bases stayed unmatched. The length of the CDR3 is 14 residues. Here the CDR3 DNA reads TGTGCCAGCAGTCGACTAGCGGAGGACAATGAGCAGTTCTTC. Encoded protein: CASSRLAEDNEQFF.

This clonotype was recorded at least ten times. One end of the junction fails to match germline, which may point to a read error. V and J are TRBV5-1 and TRBJ2-3; TRBD2 matches 7 bases. From germline, CDR1 is SGHRS and CDR2 YFSETQ. The CDR3 runs to 14 residues. CDR3 protein: CASSLSGGTDTQYF. The CDR3 region has the DNA TGTGCCAGCAGCCTGAGCGGGGGCACAGATACGCAGTATTTT.